This entry lists 9 T cell receptor beta chains sequenced from one sample in a study of T cell repertoires in cytomegalovirus infection. TCRdb used MiXCR to reprocess the reads, holding one entry per CDR3 protein. Of approximately 280,000 distinct CDR3 sequences in the sample, about 20% are singletons; the top ten hold approximately 19%. These receptors have no identified antigens. The sequencing here drew on cultured PBMCs, taken from culture after CMV antigen stimulation. Every receptor here comes from a human donor in good health (CMV status not recorded). Some clones in this sample may be carry-over from other donors' samples.

This sequence joins TRBV7-2 and TRBJ2-2; unclear D gene. Trimming pared 4 bases from V and 1 base from J, leaving 10 bases between. CDR3 length: 15 residues. Germline assignment: CDR1 SGHTA and CDR2 FQGNSA. The DNA for the CDR3 is TGTGCCAGCAGCTCCTCTAACAGGAACACCGGGGAGCTGTTTTTT. It encodes CASSSSNRNTGELFF.

The chain recombines TRBV6-2 or TRBV6-3 with TRBJ2-7; possible D gene TRBD2, 5 bases. The germline CDR1 and CDR2 sequences are MNHEY and SVGEGT. This CDR3 is 15 amino acids long. The ends were cut back, 2 bases at V and 2 bases at J, with 13 bases in the middle. For the CDR3, the DNA is TGTGCCAGCAGTTACGGAGTAGCGAACACCTACGAGCAGTACGTC. It yields the protein CASSYGVANTYEQYV.

The chain uses TRBV5-4 and TRBJ2-3, with TRBD2 as a possible D gene (6 bases). CDR1 is SGHNT, CDR2 YYREEE, per germline (reference sequence). V lost 4 bases and J lost 5, with 20 bases in between. The CDR3 length is 16 residues. DNA for the CDR3: TGTGCCAGCAGCAGACTAGGTCAAAGTGCCGAAGATACGCAGTATTTT. Translation: CASSRLGQSAEDTQYF.

V gene TRBV12-3 or TRBV12-4 combines with J gene TRBJ2-1; D call uncertain. Trimming stripped 6 bases from V and 8 bases from J, with 11 bases between. The CDR3 is 12 residues long. CDR3 in DNA: TGTGCCAGCAGCGAAGGGTGGGATGAGCAGTTCTTC. This sequence encodes CASSEGWDEQFF.

The table lists this clonotype with a count of one. The CDR3 bases are TGTGCCTGGGACAAGAGGATTGGTTTTCGTGGCTACACCTTC. Translation gives CAWDKRIGFRGYTF. J is TRBJ1-2 and V is TRBV30; D is unclear. Trimming took 5 bases from V and 7 from J, leaving 20 bases between them. This CDR3 has 14 amino acids. Germline V gene data show CDR1 as GTSNPN and CDR2 as SVGIG (reference sequence).

This clonotype was found many times. The rearrangement uses TRBV7-2 and TRBJ2-1; D remains unclear. V shed 1 base and J shed 8 bases, with 15 bases lying between them. CDR1 is SGHTA, CDR2 FQGNSA, per germline. This CDR3 region has 15 residues. The DNA of the CDR3 is TGTGCCAGCAGCTTAGGATTGCTAAATCGCGATGAGCAGTTCTTC. Protein: CASSLGLLNRDEQFF.

This clonotype was seen ten or more times. This rearrangement joins TRBV5-1 to TRBJ2-1; TRBD2 aligns across 7 bases. Germline CDR1 is SGHRS and CDR2 is YFSETQ. This CDR3 is built from 15 residues. The junction had 4 bases not matched to a gene; V was cut back by 4 bases and J by 0 bases. CDR3 region: CASSGGGSSYNEQFF. CDR3 nucleotides: TGCGCCAGCAGCGGGGGGGGGAGCTCCTACAATGAGCAGTTCTTC.

This clonotype was seen a handful of times. This chain uses TRBV5-8 with TRBJ2-2; 10 positions agree with TRBD2. This CDR3 region has 17 residues. Trimming removed 4 bases from V and 6 bases from J; junction bases left unmatched: 12. Germline CDR1 SGHTS, CDR2 YDEGEE. This CDR3 is CASSPARASGSAGELFF. DNA for the CDR3: TGTGCCAGCAGCCCCGCTAGGGCTAGCGGGAGCGCCGGGGAGCTGTTTTTT. The variable domain in full, completed from reference TRBV5-8 and TRBJ2-2, reads EAGVTQSPTHLIKTRGQQATLRCSPISGHTSVYWYQQALGLGLQFLLWYDEGEERNRGNFPPRFSGRQFPNYSSELNVNALELEDSALYLCASSPARASGSAGELFFGEGSRLTVL.

The V and J genes are TRBV2 and TRBJ2-2; 10 bases line up with TRBD2. After removal of 5 bases from V and 1 base from J, the junction contained 7 bases not matched to a gene. The V gene's germline CDR1 is SNHLY and CDR2 FYNNEI. This CDR3 has 17 residues. The CDR3 region is CASSQRIAGGNTGELFF. The CDR3 DNA reads TGTGCCAGCAGTCAACGTATAGCGGGAGGGAACACCGGGGAGCTGTTTTTT.